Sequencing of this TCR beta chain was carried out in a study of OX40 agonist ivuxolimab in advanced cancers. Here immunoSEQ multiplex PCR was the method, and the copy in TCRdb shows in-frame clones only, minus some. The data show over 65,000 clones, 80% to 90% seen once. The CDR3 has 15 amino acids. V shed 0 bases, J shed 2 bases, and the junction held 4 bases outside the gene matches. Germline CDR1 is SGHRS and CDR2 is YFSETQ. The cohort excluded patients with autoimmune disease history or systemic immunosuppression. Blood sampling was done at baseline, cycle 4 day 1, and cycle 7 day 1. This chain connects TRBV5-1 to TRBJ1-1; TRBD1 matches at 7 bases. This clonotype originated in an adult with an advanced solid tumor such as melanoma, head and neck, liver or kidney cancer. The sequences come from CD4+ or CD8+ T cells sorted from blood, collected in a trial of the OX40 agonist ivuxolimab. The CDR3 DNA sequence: TGCGCCAGCAGCTTGGGGGACAGCAGAAACACTGAAGCTTTCTTT. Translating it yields CASSLGDSRNTEAFF.